This is a list of T cell receptor beta chains from one sample in a study of cytomegalovirus exposure and HLA in healthy donors. Clones were read by immunoSEQ multiplex PCR, and TCRdb kept only the in-frame ones, dropping some. In the table there are some 150,000 clones, 80% of which are singletons. Sequencing was performed on PBMCs. Every receptor here comes from a woman between 45 and 65 years old in good health and CMV-seronegative. The CDR3 runs from the conserved cysteine through the conserved F or W. A D gene is named only where the DNA matches it firmly. A row's size may be missing; if present it is once, few, many or a size class.

V gene,J gene,D gene,clone size,CDR3 DNA,CDR3 protein
TRBV6-4,TRBJ2-1,TRBD2,.,TGTGCCAGCAGTGATTTAACTAGCGGGAGGGATGAGCAGTTCTTC,CASSDLTSGRDEQFF
TRBV6-5,TRBJ2-7,.,.,TGTGCCAGCAGTTTGGTAGCGGCCTACGAGCAGTACTTC,CASSLVAAYEQYF
TRBV29-1,TRBJ2-1,TRBD2,.,TGCAGCGTTGAGTTCGCGGGCGGGGGGAGGTTCAATGAGCAGTTCTTC,CSVEFAGGGRFNEQFF
TRBV28,TRBJ1-2,.,.,TGTGCCAGCATCACAAAGTCTAACTATGGCTACACCTTC,CASITKSNYGYTF
TRBV10-3,TRBJ2-1,.,.,TGTGCCATCAGTGAGTCGGGAATCCGGGGCAATGAGCAGTTCTTC,CAISESGIRGNEQFF
TRBV28,TRBJ2-3,TRBD2,few,TGTGCCAGCAGTTTATCAGGAACTAGCGGGGCAGATACGCAGTATTTT,CASSLSGTSGADTQYF
TRBV27,TRBJ2-7,TRBD1,.,TGTGCCAGCAGCGTCCGGGACAGGGCGCCCTACGAGCAGTACTTC,CASSVRDRAPYEQYF
TRBV4-1,TRBJ2-3,TRBD2,.,TGCGCCAGCAGCCCCCCATGGCACCGGTCTAGCGGGTGGGGTACGCAGTATTTT,CASSPPWHRSSGWGTQYF
TRBV27,TRBJ1-2,TRBD1,.,TGTGCCAGCAGGAGGGGTTGGACAGGGGGTGAAGCTAACTATGGCTACACCTTC,CASRRGWTGGEANYGYTF
TRBV5-4,TRBJ1-1,.,.,TGTGCCAGCAGCTTTGGGGGGGGCAGAAAGAACACTGAAGCTTTCTTT,CASSFGGGRKNTEAFF
TRBV19,TRBJ2-5,.,.,TGTGCCAGTAGTAATCGGGAGACCCAGTACTTC,CASSNRETQYF
TRBV27,TRBJ2-1,TRBD2,few,TGTGCCAGCAGTCTCGGGACTAGCGGGGGGAATGAGCAGTTCTTC,CASSLGTSGGNEQFF
TRBV11-2,TRBJ2-3,TRBD2,.,TGTGCCAGCAGCTCCGGACTAGCGTTGACAGATACGCAGTATTTT,CASSSGLALTDTQYF
TRBV4-3,TRBJ2-2,TRBD1,.,TGCGCCAGCAGCCAAGCTCGACAGGGGGCCGGGGAGCTGTTTTTT,CASSQARQGAGELFF
TRBV9,TRBJ2-2,TRBD2,few,TGTGCCAGCAGCGTAGATCACGGACTAGCGGGACCTTACACCGGGGAGCTGTTTTTT,CASSVDHGLAGPYTGELFF
TRBV9,TRBJ2-1,.,.,TGTGCCAGCAGCGTAGGACAGAGCAATGAGCAGTTCTTC,CASSVGQSNEQFF
TRBV6-5,TRBJ1-1,.,few,TGTGCCAGCAGTCTGGTCGGGAGCACTGAAGCTTTCTTT,CASSLVGSTEAFF
TRBV18,TRBJ2-7,.,.,TGTGCCAGCTCACCTGCGCGAGGCTACGAGCAGTACTTC,CASSPARGYEQYF
TRBV13,TRBJ2-7,.,.,TGTGCCAGCAGCCTCAGGGTTAGGTCCTACGAGCAGTACTTC,CASSLRVRSYEQYF
TRBV2,TRBJ2-1,TRBD2,.,TGTGCCAGCAGTGAAGCTACGGGGGGATACAATGAGCAGTTCTTC,CASSEATGGYNEQFF
TRBV6-5,TRBJ1-2,TRBD1,.,TGTGCCAGCAGACAAACCGGGACAGGGGCCTACACCTTC,CASRQTGTGAYTF
TRBV4-3,TRBJ1-1,.,.,TGCGCCAGCAGCGTACAGGGTGGGACTGAAGCTTTCTTT,CASSVQGGTEAFF
TRBV4-2,TRBJ2-5,TRBD2,.,TGTGCCAGCAGCCAAGCTGGAGCGGGGGGCCAAGAGACCCAGTACTTC,CASSQAGAGGQETQYF
TRBV4-1,TRBJ2-3,TRBD2,.,TGCGCCAGCAGCCAAGATCACATAGCGGGAGAAGCAGATACGCAGTATTTT,CASSQDHIAGEADTQYF
TRBV7-9,TRBJ2-7,.,.,TGTGCCAGCAGCTTTGGCAGGGGAGACGAGCAGTACTTC,CASSFGRGDEQYF
TRBV5-5,TRBJ2-7,TRBD1,few,TGTGCCAGCAGCTGGATGCGGACAGGGCTATACGAGCAGTACTTC,CASSWMRTGLYEQYF
TRBV5-1,TRBJ1-5,TRBD1,.,TGCGCCAGCAGCATGGGACAGGAAAATCAGCCCCAGCATTTT,CASSMGQENQPQHF
TRBV15,TRBJ2-7,TRBD1,.,TGTGCCACCAGCCGAGACAGGGAAAACGTGTACGAGCAGTACTTC,CATSRDRENVYEQYF
TRBV29-1,TRBJ2-7,TRBD2,.,TGCAGCGCAACTTTAGCGGGAGGACGGGAGCAGTACTTC,CSATLAGGREQYF
TRBV18,TRBJ2-2,.,.,TGTGCCAGCTCACCAAGTCGACTAGAGAACACCGGGGAGCTGTTTTTT,CASSPSRLENTGELFF
TRBV7-2,TRBJ2-6,TRBD2,.,TGTGCCAGTCGGGGGGCTGGGGCCAACGTCCTGACTTTC,CASRGAGANVLTF
TRBV7-7,TRBJ2-5,.,.,TGTGCCAGCAGCTTCAGCGGGGAGACCCAGTACTTC,CASSFSGETQYF
TRBV29-1,TRBJ2-2,TRBD1,.,TGCAGCGTTGGACAGGGCCTCGATAACACCGGGGAGCTGTTTTTT,CSVGQGLDNTGELFF
TRBV29-1,TRBJ2-3,TRBD2,once,TGCAGCGTCCTCGAAGGGAGGGGCGGCACAGATACGCAGTATTTT,CSVLEGRGGTDTQYF
TRBV15,TRBJ2-5,.,.,TGTGCCACCACCCACAATCTAGAGACCCAGTACTTC,CATTHNLETQYF
TRBV10-1,TRBJ2-3,.,.,TGCGCCAGCAGTGCGGTAGTCAGCACAGATACGCAGTATTTT,CASSAVVSTDTQYF
TRBV4-2,TRBJ2-1,.,.,TGTGCCAGCAGCCTGCGGCGGGACGGTTGGGAAGGGCAGTTCTTC,CASSLRRDGWEGQFF
TRBV7-6,TRBJ2-1,TRBD2,.,TGTGCCAGCAGCTTAGCGTCCAGCGGGGGGCAAGGTGAGCAGTTCTTC,CASSLASSGGQGEQFF
TRBV15,TRBJ1-1,.,.,TGTGCCACCAGCAGAGATGTAGTGAACACTGAAGCTTTCTTT,CATSRDVVNTEAFF
TRBV18,TRBJ1-3,.,.,TGTGCCAGCTCACCACAGGGGGATCGGGCTGGAAACACCATATATTTT,CASSPQGDRAGNTIYF
TRBV28,TRBJ2-7,TRBD1,.,TGTGCCAGCAGTTCCGTGACAGGGGGCAAGTACTTC,CASSSVTGGKYF
TRBV5-6,TRBJ2-7,.,.,TGTGCCAGCAGCTTTGGGACTGCCTACGAGCAGTACTTC,CASSFGTAYEQYF
TRBV28,TRBJ2-5,.,.,TGTGCCAGCAGCCCCCGCCGGGGGACGCAAGAGACCCAGTACTTC,CASSPRRGTQETQYF
TRBV4-3,TRBJ2-7,TRBD1,.,TGCGCCAGCAGCCAAGGACGGGACAGTTACTACGAGCAGTACTTC,CASSQGRDSYYEQYF
TRBV7-8,TRBJ1-5,TRBD1,.,TGTGCCAGCAGTGGAGGGGGCGCGAATTATGGTAGCAATCAGCCCCAGCATTTT,CASSGGGANYGSNQPQHF
TRBV9,TRBJ1-3,.,.,TGTGCCAGCAGCGTAGACGGGTACTCTGGAAACACCATATATTTT,CASSVDGYSGNTIYF
TRBV7-2,TRBJ2-3,TRBD2,.,TGTGCCAGCAGCAGCTCTAGCGGACGCACAGATACGCAGTATTTT,CASSSSSGRTDTQYF
TRBV4-3,TRBJ1-2,.,.,TGCGCCAGCAGCCAACACAGGGAGAGCTACACCTTC,CASSQHRESYTF
TRBV19,TRBJ2-7,TRBD1,.,TGTGCCAGTAGTATTGAAGTCGGGACAGTCAAGTACGAGCAGTACTTC,CASSIEVGTVKYEQYF
TRBV19,TRBJ1-1,TRBD1,.,TGTGCCAGTAGTCCAGGACAGGGTGCCATGAACACTGAAGCTTTCTTT,CASSPGQGAMNTEAFF
TRBV5-8,TRBJ2-5,TRBD1,.,TGTGCCAGCAGCTTGAATCCAGGGGGAGAGACCCAGTACTTC,CASSLNPGGETQYF